This paragraph reports one TCR beta chain. Its matching antigen is unknown. This CDR3 region has 14 residues. The V end lost 0 bases, the J end lost 6 bases, and 8 bases lay between the germline ends. Germline CDR1 MNHEY, CDR2 SMNVEV (reference sequence). This sample is drawn from a study of shared clonotypes between healthy human individuals. Broader study findings: Having only a few donors restricted how much genetic and exposure-history diversity was captured.

TCRdb's table, derived via immunoSEQ multiplex PCR, lists solely in-frame clones and lacks some. The sample records 2,500,000 or so clones, less than 95% being singletons. Source material: naive CD4+ T cells from PBMCs. Subset meaning: CD45RA+ positively selected. The J gene is TRBJ2-2, the V gene TRBV27; D is unclear. This TCR derives from a man aged 18-30 years in good health. Some clones in this sample may be carry-over from other donors' samples. The CDR3 region is CASSLSTVPGELFF. CDR3 DNA sequence: TGTGCCAGCAGTTTATCCACAGTTCCCGGGGAGCTGTTTTTT.